Sequencing of this T cell receptor beta chain was carried out in a study of blood T cells in healthy people across ages. This CDR3 contains 12 residues. Germline V gene sequence: CDR1 MDHEN, CDR2 SYDVKM. Trimming left V 4 bases short and J 3 bases short, with 4 bases between. A second roughly 7 to 12 cycle PCR used barcoded and J-beta primers. In TCRdb, the 5' RACE reads were re-called with MiXCR into one record per CDR3 protein. The table records around 1,600,000 distinct CDR3 sequences, 40% to 45% of them present only once. The sample comprised blood. This receptor was obtained from a woman under 30 in good health. The V call is TRBV28, the J call TRBJ2-4; D is uncertain. CDR3 region: CASSSDKNIQYF. Here the CDR3 DNA reads TGTGCCAGCAGTTCCGACAAAAACATTCAGTACTTC.